What follows are 13 T cell receptor beta chains derived from one specimen sequenced in a study of T cell clonality in common variable immunodeficiency. Sequenced by immunoSEQ multiplex PCR; TCRdb stores in-frame clones only, minus some. The sample has around 55,000 clones, none seen only once. Material: peripheral blood mononuclear cells. The receptors derive from a person aged 18-70 years in good health.

This clone has only a few counts. The read gets to within 3 residues of the CDR3 end, and the germline J gene fills in the rest. This chain uses TRBV5-6 with TRBJ1-1; 7 bases fit TRBD1. The CDR3 consists of 15 residues. V lost 3 bases to trimming and J lost 2 bases; unmatched junction nucleotides: 7. In germline, CDR1 is SGHDT, CDR2 YYEEEE. This chain's CDR3 is CASSSRDRSNTEAFF. The CDR3 bases that were read are TGTGCCAGCAGCTCCCGGGACAGATCTAACACTGAA.

Details on this clone: The read terminates 3 residues ahead of where the CDR3 ends, so the germline J gene completes it. The chain combines TRBV23-1 with TRBJ1-2; D possibly corresponds to TRBD1 (5 bases). TRBV23-1 is recorded as an ORF, its role being uncertain. The CDR3 is made up of 15 amino acids. The sequenced CDR3 bases are TGCGCCAGCAGTCAATCAGACAGCGTAATCTACGAC. The encoded protein is CASSQSDSVIYD. The full CDR3 protein reads CASSQSDSVIYDYTF.

This clone has ten or more counts. CDR3 DNA (partial): TGTGCCAGCAGTGAATTTATTGGCCGATCACATGAAAAA. Translation gives CASSEFIGRSHEK. The entire CDR3 is CASSEFIGRSHEKLFF. The chain joins TRBV2 to TRBJ1-4; D is uncertain. The CDR3 goes on 3 residues after the read ends, and that part is filled in from the germline J gene. Trimming took off 2 bases at V and 6 bases at J, with 16 bases between the two ends. This CDR3 contains 16 residues. The germline V gene encodes CDR1 SNHLY and CDR2 FYNNEI. Drawing the rest from reference TRBV2 and TRBJ1-4, the complete variable domain is EPEVTQTPSHQVTQMGQEVILRCVPISNHLYFYWYRQILGQKVEFLVSFYNNEISEKSEIFDDQFSVERPDGSNFTLKIRSTKLEDSAMYFCASSEFIGRSHEKLFFGSGTQLSVL.

This clone was observed at least ten times. The read terminates 3 residues before the CDR3 end, so the remaining end is supplied by the germline J gene. J is TRBJ1-5 and V is TRBV19; 8 nucleotides match TRBD1. The CDR3 runs 16 residues. With 6 bases clipped from V and 3 bases from J, the junction kept 10 bases outside the gene matches. Germline V lookup: CDR1 LNHDA, CDR2 SQIVND (reference sequence). The CDR3: CASRAGQGETNQPQHF. The sequenced part of the CDR3 DNA is TGTGCCAGTAGAGCAGGACAGGGTGAAACCAATCAGCCC.

There are many counts of this clone. Sequencing ends 3 residues short of the CDR3 end; the germline J gene provides the rest. The V gene is TRBV20-1, the J gene TRBJ2-3, with 7 positions matching TRBD2. The germline gives CDR1 DFQATT, CDR2 SNEGSKA (reference sequence). The CDR3 spans 15 residues. The CDR3 region is CNAMRESPSTDTQYF. Partial CDR3 DNA: TGCAATGCCATGCGGGAGAGCCCTTCCACAGATACG.

On this clone: The junction departs from the called germline gene at one end, perhaps through a read error. Read sequence stops 3 residues before the CDR3 end, and the germline J gene provides the missing end. Within the sample, other DNA sequences also encode this same CDR3. The gene calls are TRBV19 and TRBJ1-3, with 8 bases identical to TRBD1. This CDR3 has 17 residues. CDR1 LNHDA and CDR2 SQIVND come from the germline V gene (reference sequence). The CDR3 here is CASTLTWDRLSGNTIYF. CDR3 DNA (partial): TGTGCCAGTACCTTAACGTGGGACAGGCTCTCTGGAAACACA.

With regard to this clone: The read is 3 residues too short to cover the CDR3 end, so that end is filled in from the germline J gene. The V and J genes are TRBV19 and TRBJ2-4, with TRBD1 identical over 9 bases. This CDR3 comprises 15 residues. CDR1 LNHDA and CDR2 SQIVND come from the germline V gene (reference sequence). The CDR3 sequence is CASTTGDRVGYGQYF. The sequenced CDR3 bases are TGTGCCAGTACTACGGGGGACAGGGTAGGGTATGGT.

There are many counts of this clone. From the germline J gene comes the end of the CDR3, since the read stops 3 residues before it. The genes are TRBV5-4 and TRBJ2-3, with D possibly matching TRBD2 (6 bases). The CDR3 sequence is 14 residues long. Deletions cut 4 bases from V and 4 bases from J, with 13 bases between. CDR1 is SGHNT and CDR2 is YYREEE in the germline V gene (reference sequence). Incomplete CDR3 DNA: TGTGCCAGCAGCCCTAGGACGGGGGCAGATACG. Translated: CASSPRTGADT. The entire CDR3 reads CASSPRTGADTQYF.

This clone was counted ten times or more. The read finishes 3 residues shy of the CDR3 end, and the germline J gene is used to complete it. This rearrangement joins TRBV7-9 to TRBJ2-7; D might be TRBD1 (5 bases). Germline values: CDR1 SEHNR, CDR2 FQNEAQ (reference sequence). The CDR3 is made up of 13 amino acids. Trimming shortened V by 1 base and J by 6 bases, and 10 bases separated the two germline ends. The CDR3 loop is CASSLVQVSEQYF. CDR3 bases read: TGTGCCAGCAGCTTAGTACAGGTCAGCGAG.

In its sample, this clone was seen many times. CDR3 amino acids: CAMRVGAPNTEAFF. The sequenced CDR3 bases are TGTGCCATGCGTGTAGGGGCCCCGAACACTGAA. The genes are TRBV10-3 and TRBJ1-1; TRBD1 might be the D (5 bases). The CDR3 end lies 3 residues beyond the end of the read and is filled in from the germline J gene. Germline V gives CDR1 ENHRY, CDR2 SYGVKD. Trimming left V 9 bases short and J 1 base short, with 15 bases between. This CDR3 is built from 14 residues.

This clone was recorded at least ten times. The read is 3 residues too short to cover the CDR3 end, so that end is filled in from the germline J gene. The rearrangement links TRBV19 to TRBJ1-2; D is undetermined. CDR1 is LNHDA and CDR2 is SQIVND in the germline V gene (reference sequence). This CDR3 is built from 13 residues. CDR3 in amino acids: CASSFTPEGGYTF. Incomplete CDR3 DNA: TGTGCCAGTAGTTTCACCCCTGAGGGCGGC.

This clone was counted ten times or more. Coverage ceases 3 residues before the CDR3 finishes, and the germline J gene fills in the end. This chain uses TRBV6-1 with TRBJ2-3; TRBD2 agrees at 10 bases. The J segment lost 6 bases and the V segment lost 8 bases, leaving 11 bases of the junction unmatched. CDR1 and CDR2 (germline): MNHNS, SASEGT. This CDR3 has 15 amino acids. The DNA read from the CDR3 is TGTGCCAGCGGTGGCAAGCGGGAGGGAATCGATACG. Amino acid sequence: CASGGKREGIDT. The full CDR3 sequence reads CASGGKREGIDTQYF.

In the case of this clone: A much larger clone differs by one base, so this may be a read error. Coverage ceases 3 residues before the CDR3 finishes, and the germline J gene fills in the end. The rearrangement links TRBV7-2 to TRBJ2-3; a weak D match, TRBD2 (8 bases). Per germline, CDR1 SGHTA and CDR2 FQGNSA. The CDR3 extends over 15 amino acids. Incomplete CDR3 DNA: TGTGCCAGCAGCCCATGGATCGGGGGGGGACAGCCG. The encoded protein is CASSPWIGGGQP. The full CDR3 is CASSPWIGGGQPQYF.